The source of this TCR beta chain is a study of Tregs in tolerant kidney transplant recipients (dated by TCRdb to between 2018 and 2021). Background for the entire study: The transplants used related donors with nonmyeloablative bone marrow transplantation, and mixed chimerism in the human trials was transient. Before combined kidney and bone marrow transplantation, this study identified donor-specific regulatory T cells using TCRbeta sequencing and then followed those same cells after transplant.

Findings and caveats that apply to the study as a whole: Expanding Tregs with activated donor B cells appeared to identify the most biologically relevant and donor-specific TCRbeta repertoire. In tolerant patients, the expansion of donor-specific Tregs was greater than global Treg expansion, suggesting that the expansion was antigen-driven rather than nonspecific. Although technical replication error seemed to be minimal, the question of biological reproducibility was not addressed directly. For some patients the PCR primers changed over time, which made it impossible to compare the samples from those patients at the nucleotide level. The study was constrained by small patient numbers, and validation of the findings is required in larger populations and under other immunosuppression protocols.

For CDR1 and CDR2, the germline V gene lists SQVTM and ANQGSEA. Inclusive of the bounding cysteine and phenylalanine, the CDR3 is 13 residues long. Only the CDR3 region is kept as DNA, spanning 39 bases read in frame from base 1. In light of the paper, this sample's time point label describes: blood sample drawn before combined kidney and bone marrow transplant. Thawed PBMCs were FACS-sorted into unstimulated Tregs (CD4+CD25+CD127-), CD4+ non-Tregs (CD4+CD25-), CD4 cells and CD8 cells. Patients were a few combined kidney and bone marrow transplant recipients from the ITN036ST trial, and only these trial subjects had samples available. Healthy control blood was processed to PBMCs with a Ficoll density gradient and then cryopreserved, whereas patient PBMCs were collected both before and after transplant. For TCRbeta CDR3 sequencing, genomic DNA from the sorted cells was extracted using the QIAGEN DNeasy Blood and Tissue Kit. High-throughput TCRbeta CDR3 sequencing, including PCR amplification with bias correction and internal controls, was performed commercially through immunoSEQ. From the authors' description of their analysis: Unique productive TCRbeta sequences were defined by CDR3 nucleotide sequence when primers matched and otherwise by CDR3 amino acid sequence together with Vbeta and Jbeta genes. To correct for sorting error, sequences found in more than one sorted population at a frequency ratio of 2:1 or less were discarded, and the remaining shared sequences were assigned to the population with the higher frequency. A sequence counted as donor-reactive if, in CFSE-low cells, the sequence had a frequency of at least 0.01% and was expanded at least 5-fold compared with unstimulated cells. Repertoire divergence was quantified by Jensen-Shannon divergence calculated from the top 100 TCRbeta sequences ranked by frequency. For samples with multiple sequencing runs, sorting error was corrected in each run separately before the runs were combined. What TCRdb holds here is the immuneACCESS table cut down to in-frame rearrangements. Part of the clones is not present; checked against another copy, under half of the missing clones reflect an unresolved V gene, and the others are unexplained. V and J calls and clone size are given by that table; D and trimming were obtained from the DNA. Across this sample there are fewer than 100,000 clones, with approximately 94% seen only once. Of the sample, 0.46% falls within the top ten clones.

The sample holds one count of this clone. This receptor's antigen is unknown. Base qualities are not at hand, and no much larger clone is one base apart. The receptor comes from a human donor who received a combined kidney and bone marrow transplant. Sequences were derived from CD4+ T cells from blood, sampled before the transplant. The chain employs TRBV29-1 and TRBJ2-7; tentative D gene TRBD1, with 5 bases matching. The nucleotide sequence reads TGCGGAAGGTGGGCAGGGCTCTCCTACGAGCAGTACTTC. This codes for CGRWAGLSYEQYF.